The TCR beta chain described here comes from a study of cytomegalovirus exposure and HLA in healthy donors. Study details: Roughly 180 million T cells yielded more than 95 million unique TCR beta sequences, as an earlier analysis found.

The PCR ran on 60 Vbeta and 13 Jbeta primers. Profiled with immunoSEQ multiplex PCR; TCRdb holds only in-frame clones, not every one. This table holds about 120,000 clones, 70% to 80% found once. Per the germline V gene, CDR1 is MDHEN and CDR2 is SYDVKM. The CDR3 is made up of 15 amino acids. J gave up 5 bases and V 1 base, and 7 bases lay outside the gene matches. This rearrangement joins TRBV28 to TRBJ2-7; 8 nucleotides agree with TRBD1. The sample comprised PBMCs. The receptor was isolated from a female donor in good health and CMV-seronegative. The CDR3: CASSLSQGAIHEQYF. The CDR3 DNA sequence: TGTGCCAGCAGTTTATCGCAGGGGGCGATCCACGAGCAGTACTTC.